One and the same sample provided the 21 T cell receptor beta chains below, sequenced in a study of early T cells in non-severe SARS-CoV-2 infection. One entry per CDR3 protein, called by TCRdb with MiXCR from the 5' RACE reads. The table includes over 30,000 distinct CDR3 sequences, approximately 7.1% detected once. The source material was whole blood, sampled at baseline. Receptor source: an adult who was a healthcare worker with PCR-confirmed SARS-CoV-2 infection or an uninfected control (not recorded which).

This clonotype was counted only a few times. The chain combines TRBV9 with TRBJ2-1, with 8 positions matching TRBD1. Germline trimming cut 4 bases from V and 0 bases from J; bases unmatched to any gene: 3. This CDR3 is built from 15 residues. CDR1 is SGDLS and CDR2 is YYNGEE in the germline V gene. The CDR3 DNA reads TGTGCCAGCAGCACCCAGGGGGCCTCCTACAATGAGCAGTTCTTC. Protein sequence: CASSTQGASYNEQFF.

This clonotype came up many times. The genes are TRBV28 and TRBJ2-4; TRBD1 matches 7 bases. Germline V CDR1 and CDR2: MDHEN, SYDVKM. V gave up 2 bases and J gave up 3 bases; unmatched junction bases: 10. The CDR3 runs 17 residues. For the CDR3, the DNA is TGTGCCAGCAGTTTAAGAGGGGGCGGAGGCGTCAAAAACATTCAGTACTTC. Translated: CASSLRGGGGVKNIQYF.

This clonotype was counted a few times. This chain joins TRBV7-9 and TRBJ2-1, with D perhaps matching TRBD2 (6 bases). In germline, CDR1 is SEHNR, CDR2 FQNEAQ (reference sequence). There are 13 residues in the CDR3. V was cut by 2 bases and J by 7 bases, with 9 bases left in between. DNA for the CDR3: TGTGCCAGCAGCTTACCAGGACTAAATGAGCAGTTCTTC. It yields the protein CASSLPGLNEQFF.

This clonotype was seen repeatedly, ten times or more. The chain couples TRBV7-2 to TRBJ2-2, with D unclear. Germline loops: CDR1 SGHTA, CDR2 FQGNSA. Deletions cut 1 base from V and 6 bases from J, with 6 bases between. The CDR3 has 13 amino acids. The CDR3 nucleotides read TGTGCCAGCAGCTTAGGGGTGGCCGGGGAGCTGTTTTTT. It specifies CASSLGVAGELFF.

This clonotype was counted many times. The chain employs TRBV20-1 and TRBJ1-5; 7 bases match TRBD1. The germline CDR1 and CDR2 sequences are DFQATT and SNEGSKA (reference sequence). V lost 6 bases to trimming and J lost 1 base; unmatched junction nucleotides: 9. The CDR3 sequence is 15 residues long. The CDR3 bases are TGCAGTGCCTACCCGACAGGGCACAGCAATCAGCCCCAGCATTTT. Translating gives CSAYPTGHSNQPQHF.

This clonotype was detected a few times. CDR3 loop: CASSFRGPGDTQYF. CDR3 nucleotide sequence: TGTGCCAGCAGTTTCCGGGGACCCGGAGATACGCAGTATTTT. J is TRBJ2-3 and V is TRBV12-3 or TRBV12-4, with D perhaps assigned TRBD1 or TRBD2 (5 bases each). The CDR3 sequence is 14 residues long. V dropped 3 bases and J dropped 5 bases, with 12 bases sitting between them.

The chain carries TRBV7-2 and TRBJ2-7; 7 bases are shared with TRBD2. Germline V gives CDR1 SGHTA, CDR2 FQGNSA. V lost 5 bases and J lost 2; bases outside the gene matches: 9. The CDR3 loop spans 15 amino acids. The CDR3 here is CASSQPSGNTYEQYF. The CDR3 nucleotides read TGTGCCAGCAGCCAACCTAGCGGAAACACCTACGAGCAGTACTTC.

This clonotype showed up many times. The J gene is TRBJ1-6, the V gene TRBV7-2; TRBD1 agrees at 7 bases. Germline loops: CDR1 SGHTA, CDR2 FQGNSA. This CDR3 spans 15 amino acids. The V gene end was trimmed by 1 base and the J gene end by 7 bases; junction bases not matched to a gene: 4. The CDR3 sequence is CASSLGGQTNSPLHF. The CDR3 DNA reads TGTGCCAGCAGCTTAGGGGGACAGACGAATTCACCCCTCCACTTT.

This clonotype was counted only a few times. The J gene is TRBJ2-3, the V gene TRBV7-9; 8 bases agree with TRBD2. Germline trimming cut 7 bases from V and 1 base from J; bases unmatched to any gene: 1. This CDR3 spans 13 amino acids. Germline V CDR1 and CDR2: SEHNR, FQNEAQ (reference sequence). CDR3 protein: CASMTSGTDTQYF. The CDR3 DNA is TGTGCCAGCATGACTAGCGGCACAGATACGCAGTATTTT.

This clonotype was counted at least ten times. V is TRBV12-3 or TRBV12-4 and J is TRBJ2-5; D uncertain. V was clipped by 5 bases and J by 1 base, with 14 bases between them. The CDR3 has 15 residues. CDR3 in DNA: TGTGCCAGCAGTGTAACGACAAGATCCCAAGAGACCCAGTACTTC. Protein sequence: CASSVTTRSQETQYF.

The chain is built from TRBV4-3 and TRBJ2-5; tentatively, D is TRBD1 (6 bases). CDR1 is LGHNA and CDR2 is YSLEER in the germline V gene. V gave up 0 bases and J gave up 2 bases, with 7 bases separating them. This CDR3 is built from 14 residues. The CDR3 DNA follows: TGCGCCAGCAGCCAAGATCAGGGGCAAGAGACCCAGTACTTC. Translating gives CASSQDQGQETQYF.

CDR3 residues: CAIRTQGDLYNEQFF. Here the CDR3 DNA reads TGTGCCATCAGAACACAGGGGGATCTTTACAATGAGCAGTTCTTC. The chain is built from TRBV10-3 and TRBJ2-1; 8 nucleotides line up with TRBD1. The trim removed 6 bases at V and 4 bases at J, leaving 8 bases unmatched. Germline V gene data show CDR1 as ENHRY and CDR2 as SYGVKD. CDR3 length: 15 residues.

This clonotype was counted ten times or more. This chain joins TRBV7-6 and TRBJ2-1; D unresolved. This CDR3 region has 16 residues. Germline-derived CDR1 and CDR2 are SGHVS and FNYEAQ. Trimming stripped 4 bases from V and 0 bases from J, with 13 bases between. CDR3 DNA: TGTGCCAGCAGCTCCACGTTGGGCAGCTCCTACAATGAGCAGTTCTTC. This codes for CASSSTLGSSYNEQFF. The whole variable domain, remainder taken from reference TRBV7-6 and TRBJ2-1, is GAGVSQSPRYKVTKRGQDVALRCDPISGHVSLYWYRQALGQGPEFLTYFNYEAQQDKSGLPNDRFSAERPEGSISTLTIQRTEQRDSAMYRCASSSTLGSSYNEQFFGPGTRLTVL.

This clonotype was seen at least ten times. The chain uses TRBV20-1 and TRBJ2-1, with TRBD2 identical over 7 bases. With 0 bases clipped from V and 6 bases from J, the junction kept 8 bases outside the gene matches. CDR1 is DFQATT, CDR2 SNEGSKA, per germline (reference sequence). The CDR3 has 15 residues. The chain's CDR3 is CSARDPPTSPNEQFF. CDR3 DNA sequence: TGCAGTGCTAGAGATCCCCCGACTAGCCCCAATGAGCAGTTCTTC.

The CDR3 sequence: CASSDWTGDQPQHF. CDR3 DNA: TGTGCCAGCAGTGACTGGACAGGGGATCAGCCCCAGCATTTT. J is TRBJ1-5 and V is TRBV6-1, with 9 nucleotides matching TRBD1. The J segment lost 5 bases and the V segment lost 3 bases, leaving 2 bases of the junction unmatched. Germline CDR1 MNHNS, CDR2 SASEGT. The CDR3 covers 14 residues.

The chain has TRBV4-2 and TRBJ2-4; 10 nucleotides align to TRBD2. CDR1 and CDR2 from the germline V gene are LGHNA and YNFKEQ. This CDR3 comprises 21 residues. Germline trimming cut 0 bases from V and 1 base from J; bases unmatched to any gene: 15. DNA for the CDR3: TGTGCCAGCAGCCAAGATCACCGAGGAGCGGGAGGGCCGAGGGCCAAAAACATTCAGTACTTC. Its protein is CASSQDHRGAGGPRAKNIQYF.

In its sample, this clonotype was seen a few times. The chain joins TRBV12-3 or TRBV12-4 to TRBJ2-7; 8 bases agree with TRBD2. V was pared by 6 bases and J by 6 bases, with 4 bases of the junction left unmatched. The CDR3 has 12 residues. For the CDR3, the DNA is TGTGCCAGCAGCTCCGGGACTAGCGAGCAGTACGTC. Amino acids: CASSSGTSEQYV.

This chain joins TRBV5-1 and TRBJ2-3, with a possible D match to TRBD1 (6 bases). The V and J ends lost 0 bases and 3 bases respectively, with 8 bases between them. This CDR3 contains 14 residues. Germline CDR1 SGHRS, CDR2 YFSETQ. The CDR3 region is CASSLGQETDTQYF. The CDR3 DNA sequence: TGCGCCAGCAGCTTGGGACAGGAGACAGATACGCAGTATTTT.

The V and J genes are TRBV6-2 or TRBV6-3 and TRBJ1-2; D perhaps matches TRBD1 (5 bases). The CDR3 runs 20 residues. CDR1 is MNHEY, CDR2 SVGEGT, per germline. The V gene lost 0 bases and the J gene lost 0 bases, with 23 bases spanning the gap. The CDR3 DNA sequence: TGTGCCAGCAGTTACTCGGCCTGGGGGTCAGGCCGAGGGTCTAACTATGGCTACACCTTC. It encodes CASSYSAWGSGRGSNYGYTF.

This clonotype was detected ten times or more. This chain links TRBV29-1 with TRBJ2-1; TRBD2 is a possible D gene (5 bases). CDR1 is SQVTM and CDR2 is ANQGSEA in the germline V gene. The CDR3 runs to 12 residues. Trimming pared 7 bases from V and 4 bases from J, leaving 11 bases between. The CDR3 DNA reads TGCAGCGAGAGGGCTCAATACAATGAGCAGTTCTTC. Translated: CSERAQYNEQFF.

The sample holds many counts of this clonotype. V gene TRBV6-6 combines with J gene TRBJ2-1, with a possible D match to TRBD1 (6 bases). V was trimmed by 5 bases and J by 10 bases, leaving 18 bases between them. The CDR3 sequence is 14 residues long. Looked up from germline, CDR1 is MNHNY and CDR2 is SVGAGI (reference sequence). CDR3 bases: TGTGCCAGCAGTAACGGGTTGGGTACAGGGGAGCAGTTCTTC. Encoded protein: CASSNGLGTGEQFF.